Presented here are 26 T cell receptor beta chains from one specimen sequenced in a study of blood T cell repertoires in COVID-19. TCRdb keeps only in-frame clones here, not all; method: immunoSEQ multiplex PCR. The data hold roughly 14,000 clones, with around 82% observed a single time. Sequencing was carried out using peripheral blood. The receptors originated from a human donor in a cohort sampled during active COVID-19.

This clone has more than one count but fewer than ten. This rearrangement joins TRBV7-2 to TRBJ1-6; 12 nucleotides align to TRBD1. Germline V lookup: CDR1 SGHTA, CDR2 FQGNSA. The length of the CDR3 is 15 residues. V shed 1 base, J shed 11 bases, and the junction held 3 bases outside the gene matches. The DNA for the CDR3 is TGTGCCAGCAGCTTAGGGGGACAGGGGGCAACACCCCTCCACTTT. Its translation: CASSLGGQGATPLHF.

This chain links TRBV4-3 with TRBJ1-5; 8 bases are a match to TRBD1. This CDR3 region has 14 residues. Per the germline V gene, CDR1 is LGHNA and CDR2 is YSLEER. Trimming took 6 bases from V and 4 from J; bases not matched to a gene: 5. CDR3 sequence: CASSFDRGNQPQHF. The CDR3 coding sequence is TGCGCCAGCAGTTTCGACAGGGGAAATCAGCCCCAGCATTTT.

The chain joins TRBV6-5 to TRBJ1-5; unclear D gene. Germline V gene lookup returns CDR1 MNHEY and CDR2 SVGAGI. This CDR3 region has 14 residues. V lost 5 bases to trimming and J lost 5 bases, with 13 bases between them. CDR3 DNA sequence: TGTGCCAGCAGTCCCGGGATACCCCATCAGCCCCAGCATTTT. As protein: CASSPGIPHQPQHF.

This chain uses TRBV11-3 with TRBJ2-1; D may be TRBD2 (5 bases). Germline V CDR1 and CDR2: SGHNT, YENEEA. The CDR3 totals 14 residues. The ends were cut back, 3 bases at V and 8 bases at J, with 14 bases in the middle. CDR3 sequence (DNA): TGTGCCAGCAGCTTTCGTGGACTGGCCTATGAGCAGTTCTTC. Translated: CASSFRGLAYEQFF.

V usage is TRBV2 and J usage is TRBJ2-1; 15 bases are shared with TRBD2. The CDR3 runs to 16 residues. The J segment lost 4 bases and the V segment lost 8 bases, leaving 6 bases of the junction unmatched. The germline V gene encodes CDR1 SNHLY and CDR2 FYNNEI. The CDR3 sequence: CASSLGTSGGYNEQFF. The CDR3 DNA reads as TGTGCCAGCTCATTAGGGACTAGCGGGGGGTACAATGAGCAGTTCTTC.

The chain couples TRBV4-2 to TRBJ2-2; 13 nucleotides match TRBD2. There are 17 residues in the CDR3. The junction had 7 bases not matched to a gene; V was cut back by 4 bases and J by 5 bases. The germline V gene encodes CDR1 LGHNA and CDR2 YNFKEQ. The DNA for the CDR3 is TGTGCCAGCAGCCTCCGACTAGCGGGGGGACTTACCGGGGAGCTGTTTTTT. As protein: CASSLRLAGGLTGELFF.

The chain is built from TRBV9 and TRBJ1-1, with D tentatively TRBD1 (6 bases). The CDR3 has 13 amino acids. The V gene lost 3 bases and the J gene lost 5 bases, with 11 bases spanning the gap. Germline CDR1 and CDR2: SGDLS and YYNGEE. CDR3 residues: CASSAGVGTEAFF. DNA for the CDR3: TGTGCCAGCAGCGCAGGGGTCGGAACTGAAGCTTTCTTT. Complete variable domain (other parts from reference TRBV9 and TRBJ1-1): DSGVTQTPKHLITATGQRVTLRCSPRSGDLSVYWYQQSLDQGLQFLIQYYNGEERAKGNILERFSAQQFPDLHSELNLSSLELGDSALYFCASSAGVGTEAFFGQGTRLTVV.

In its sample, this clone ranks as medium-sized (0.01 to 0.1%). The rearrangement links TRBV7-9 to TRBJ2-7, with 7 bases aligning to TRBD1. The CDR3 contains 14 residues. V lost 5 bases to trimming and J lost 4 bases; unmatched junction nucleotides: 8. CDR1 SEHNR and CDR2 FQNEAQ come from the germline V gene (reference sequence). The DNA for the CDR3 is TGTGCCAGCAGCGTAACCGGGACAGAGTACGAGCAGTACTTC. It is translated as CASSVTGTEYEQYF.

J is TRBJ2-7 and V is TRBV27, with 11 bases fitting TRBD1. The CDR3 runs 13 residues. Germline CDR1 is MNHEY and CDR2 is SMNVEV (reference sequence). Unmatched junction bases numbered 2, after V lost 8 bases and J lost 2 bases. The CDR3 bases are TGTGCCAGCGCGGACAGGGGGCCCTACGAGCAGTACTTC. Protein: CASADRGPYEQYF.

The chain employs TRBV5-1 and TRBJ2-6; 13 bases align to TRBD2. V dropped 3 bases and J dropped 4; count of bases not matched to a gene: 4. The length of the CDR3 is 17 residues. Per germline, CDR1 SGHRS and CDR2 YFSETQ. The CDR3 region is CASSSLAGGLGANVLTF. The CDR3 DNA follows: TGCGCCAGCAGCTCACTAGCGGGGGGGCTAGGGGCCAACGTCCTGACTTTC.

The chain carries TRBV28 and TRBJ2-7, with a possible D match to TRBD1 (7 bases). Germline-derived CDR1 and CDR2 are MDHEN and SYDVKM. Trimming cost V 3 bases and J 4 bases, with 19 bases left between them. The CDR3 spans 16 residues. As DNA, the CDR3 is TGTGCCAGCAGTTTCCTAAGGGGGGACAGCTTATACGAGCAGTACTTC. It codes for CASSFLRGDSLYEQYF.

This chain uses TRBV6-5 with TRBJ2-3; 7 bases line up with TRBD2. The CDR3 consists of 15 residues. Looked up from germline, CDR1 is MNHEY and CDR2 is SVGAGI. V trimming: 2 bases; J trimming: 0 bases; junction bases outside the gene matches: 2. CDR3 loop: CASSYSGTSTDTQYF. CDR3 coding DNA: TGTGCCAGCAGTTACAGCGGGACTAGCACAGATACGCAGTATTTT.

V usage is TRBV4-1 and J usage is TRBJ2-1; 8 bases are a match to TRBD1. Germline CDR1 reads MGHRA; CDR2 reads YSYEKL. The J segment lost 7 bases and the V segment lost 4 bases, leaving 6 bases of the junction unmatched. The CDR3 runs 14 residues. CDR3 loop: CASSPRTGWNEQFF. The DNA for the CDR3 is TGCGCCAGCAGCCCACGGACAGGGTGGAATGAGCAGTTCTTC.

V usage is TRBV6-5 and J usage is TRBJ2-3; TRBD1 might be the D (6 bases). This CDR3 is built from 14 residues. V shed 5 bases and J shed 0 bases, with 9 bases lying between them. CDR1 MNHEY and CDR2 SVGAGI come from the germline V gene. The CDR3 DNA reads TGTGCCAGCAGTATGACAGGTAGCACAGATACGCAGTATTTT. Amino acids: CASSMTGSTDTQYF.

The rearrangement joins TRBV10-3 to TRBJ1-1; 8 positions match TRBD1. V trimming: 10 bases; J trimming: 4 bases; junction bases outside the gene matches: 11. From germline, CDR1 is ENHRY and CDR2 SYGVKD. The CDR3 is 14 residues long. The CDR3 loop reads CATAKTGEGTEAFF. In DNA form, the CDR3 reads TGTGCCACCGCAAAGACAGGGGAGGGCACTGAAGCTTTCTTT.

The chain carries TRBV7-8 and TRBJ1-1; 11 bases agree with TRBD1. The V gene end was trimmed by 1 base and the J gene end by 4 bases; junction bases not matched to a gene: 14. Germline loops: CDR1 SGHVS, CDR2 FQNEAQ. The CDR3 consists of 19 residues. CDR3 amino acids: CASSLVADRGPLSVTEAFF. DNA of the CDR3: TGTGCCAGCAGCTTAGTAGCGGACAGGGGGCCTTTGTCGGTCACTGAAGCTTTCTTT. Supplemented by reference TRBV7-8 and TRBJ1-1, the full variable domain reads GAGVSQSPRYKVAKRGQDVALRCDPISGHVSLFWYQQALGQGPEFLTYFQNEAQLDKSGLPSDRFFAERPEGSVSTLKIQRTQQEDSAVYLCASSLVADRGPLSVTEAFFGQGTRLTVV.

V is TRBV6-1 and J is TRBJ1-2, with D perhaps matching TRBD1 (6 bases). This CDR3 contains 14 residues. CDR1 and CDR2 from the germline V gene are MNHNS and SASEGT. V was clipped by 1 base and J by 7 bases, with 13 bases between them. In DNA form, the CDR3 reads TGTGCCAGCAGTGAAGGGGGGGCGGGGGTTGGCTACACCTTC. This codes for CASSEGGAGVGYTF.

The V and J genes are TRBV28 and TRBJ2-1; 7 bases agree with TRBD2. CDR3 length equals 14 residues. The J segment lost 0 bases and the V segment lost 8 bases, leaving 4 bases of the junction unmatched. CDR1 and CDR2 from the germline V gene are MDHEN and SYDVKM. The CDR3 DNA reads as TGTGCCAGCCACGTAGCGGGCTCCTACAATGAGCAGTTCTTC. Protein product: CASHVAGSYNEQFF.

The chain links TRBV6-5 to TRBJ2-5; D is possibly TRBD1 (5 bases). Trimming took off 6 bases at V and 5 bases at J, with 7 bases between the two ends. In germline, CDR1 is MNHEY, CDR2 SVGAGI. The CDR3 extends over 11 amino acids. CDR3 DNA: TGTGCCAGCAGCTGGGGCGAGACCCAGTACTTC. Amino acids: CASSWGETQYF.

J is TRBJ2-5 and V is TRBV3-1 (or the pseudogene TRBV3-2); TRBD1 is a possible D gene (6 bases). This CDR3 has 14 amino acids. Trimming took off 1 base at V and 4 bases at J, with 10 bases between the two ends. Germline V gene data show CDR1 as LGHDT and CDR2 as YNNKEL (reference sequence). The CDR3 region has the DNA TGTGCCAGCAGCCAAGGGGACAACCGAGAGACCCAGTACTTC. It codes for CASSQGDNRETQYF.

This chain links TRBV4-1 with TRBJ2-3, with D hard to call. This CDR3 comprises 13 residues. Germline V gene data show CDR1 as MGHRA and CDR2 as YSYEKL. V gave up 0 bases and J gave up 9 bases, with 10 bases separating them. CDR3 protein: CASSQDSVYTQYF. CDR3 DNA: TGCGCCAGCAGCCAAGACTCAGTTTACACGCAGTATTTT.

The chain couples TRBV5-4 to TRBJ2-6; 10 bases line up with TRBD2. There are 14 residues in the CDR3. The germline V gene has CDR1 SGHNT and CDR2 YYREEE (reference sequence). The junction had 4 bases not matched to a gene; V was cut back by 9 bases and J by 4 bases. CDR3 DNA sequence: TGTGCCACAGCGGGGGGGAGAGGGGCCAACGTCCTGACTTTC. This codes for CATAGGRGANVLTF. Based on the CDR3 plus reference TRBV5-4 and TRBJ2-6, the full variable domain is ETGVTQSPTHLIKTRGQQVTLRCSSQSGHNTVSWYQQALGQGPQFIFQYYREEENGRGNFPPRFSGLQFPNYSSELNVNALELDDSALYLCATAGGRGANVLTFGAGSRLTVL.

The chain carries TRBV5-4 and TRBJ2-4, with D possibly being TRBD1 (5 bases). The CDR3 has 15 amino acids. The V gene lost 0 bases and the J gene lost 6 bases, with 13 bases spanning the gap. Looked up from germline, CDR1 is SGHNT and CDR2 is YYREEE (reference sequence). The CDR3 is CASSLAEGVANIQYF. In DNA form, the CDR3 reads TGTGCCAGCAGCTTGGCCGAAGGGGTGGCAAACATTCAGTACTTC.

This sequence joins TRBV5-1 and TRBJ2-5; unclear D gene. Between the trimmed V and J ends, which lost 0 bases and 3 bases, there was a span of 12 bases. CDR3 length: 15 residues. Germline assignment: CDR1 SGHRS and CDR2 YFSETQ. DNA of the CDR3: TGCGCCAGCAGCTTGGTGGGCAGGATGAAAGAGACCCAGTACTTC. This encodes CASSLVGRMKETQYF.

The V and J genes are TRBV11-2 and TRBJ2-5; a possible D gene is TRBD1 (6 bases). Germline CDR1 SGHAT, CDR2 FQNNGV. Trimming cost V 3 bases and J 3 bases, with 8 bases left between them. This CDR3 is built from 13 residues. In nucleotides, the CDR3 is TGTGCCAGCAGCTTGCACAGGGAAGAGACCCAGTACTTC. Translating it yields CASSLHREETQYF.

V is TRBV7-9 and J is TRBJ2-7; the D gene is possibly TRBD2 (6 bases). Deletions cut 6 bases from V and 11 bases from J, with 26 bases between. The CDR3 runs to 15 residues. Germline CDR1 SEHNR, CDR2 FQNEAQ (reference sequence). DNA of the CDR3: TGTGCCAGCAGTCCGAGTTTGGGGGAGGTCCTTCGGGAGTACTTC. Its translation: CASSPSLGEVLREYF.